This TCR beta chain was found in a study of radiotherapy plus CTLA-4 blockade in lung cancer. Study in general: Of all patients, approximately 19% responded objectively and approximately 31% showed disease control.

The CDR3 spans 16 residues. The germline gives CDR1 LGHNA, CDR2 YSLEER. With V trimmed by 2 bases and J by 1 base, 4 bases remained unmatched. Study-wide findings and caveats: Clones derived from tumor TCRs expanded in blood after radiotherapy plus ipilimumab. In blood, early T cell clone dynamics reportedly predicted response best, together with interferon-beta.

Clones were sequenced by immunoSEQ multiplex PCR, and TCRdb holds only the in-frame ones, with some missing. This table has approximately 80,000 clones, about 79% appearing once. With ipilimumab providing CTLA-4 blockade, focal radiation was administered to patients who had chemo-refractory metastatic non-small-cell lung cancer. Remarks on this clone: Its specificity is not known.

The sample consisted of peripheral blood, taken from a patient treated with radiotherapy plus ipilimumab. J is TRBJ2-2 and V is TRBV4-3, with 7 positions matching TRBD1. The source is a human donor with non-small cell lung cancer whose response to radiotherapy plus ipilimumab could not be evaluated. Some clones in this sample may be carry-over from other donors' samples. The CDR3 nucleotides read TGCGCCAGCAGCCAACCTTGGACAGGGAACACCGGGGAGCTGTTTTTT. Residues: CASSQPWTGNTGELFF.